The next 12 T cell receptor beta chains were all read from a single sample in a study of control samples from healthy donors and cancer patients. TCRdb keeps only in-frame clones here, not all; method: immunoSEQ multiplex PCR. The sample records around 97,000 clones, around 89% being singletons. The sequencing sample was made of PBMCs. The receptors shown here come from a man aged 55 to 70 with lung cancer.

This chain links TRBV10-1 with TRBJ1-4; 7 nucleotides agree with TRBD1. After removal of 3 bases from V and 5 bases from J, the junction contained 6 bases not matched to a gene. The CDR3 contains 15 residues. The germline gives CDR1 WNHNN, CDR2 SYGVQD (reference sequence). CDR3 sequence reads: CASSDEGTANEKLFF. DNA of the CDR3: TGCGCCAGCAGTGACGAAGGGACAGCAAATGAAAAACTGTTTTTT.

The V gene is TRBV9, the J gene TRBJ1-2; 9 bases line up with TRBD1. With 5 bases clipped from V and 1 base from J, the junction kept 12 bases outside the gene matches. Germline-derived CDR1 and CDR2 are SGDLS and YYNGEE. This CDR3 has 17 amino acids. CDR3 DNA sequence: TGTGCCAGCAGTTCTCCGGGACAGGGAAATTATAACTATGGCTACACCTTC. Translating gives CASSSPGQGNYNYGYTF. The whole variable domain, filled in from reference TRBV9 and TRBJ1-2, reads DSGVTQTPKHLITATGQRVTLRCSPRSGDLSVYWYQQSLDQGLQFLIQYYNGEERAKGNILERFSAQQFPDLHSELNLSSLELGDSALYFCASSSPGQGNYNYGYTFGSGTRLTVV.

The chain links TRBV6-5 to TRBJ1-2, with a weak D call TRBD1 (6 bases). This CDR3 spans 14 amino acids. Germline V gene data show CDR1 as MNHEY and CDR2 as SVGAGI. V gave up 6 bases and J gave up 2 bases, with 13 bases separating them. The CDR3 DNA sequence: TGTGCCAGCAGGGGGGCGGGGAGGAACTATGGCTACACCTTC. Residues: CASRGAGRNYGYTF.

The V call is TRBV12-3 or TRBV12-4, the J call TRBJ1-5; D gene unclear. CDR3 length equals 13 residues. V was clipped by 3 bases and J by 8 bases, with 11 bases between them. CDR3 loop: CASSLSPSEPQHF. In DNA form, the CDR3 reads TGTGCCAGCAGTTTGAGCCCATCGGAGCCCCAGCATTTT.

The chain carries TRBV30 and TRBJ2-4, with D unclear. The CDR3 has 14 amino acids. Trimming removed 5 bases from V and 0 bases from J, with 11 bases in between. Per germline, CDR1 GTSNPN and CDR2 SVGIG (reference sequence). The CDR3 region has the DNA TGTGCCTGGGGCAGAAATGTAGCCAAAAACATTCAGTACTTC. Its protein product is CAWGRNVAKNIQYF.

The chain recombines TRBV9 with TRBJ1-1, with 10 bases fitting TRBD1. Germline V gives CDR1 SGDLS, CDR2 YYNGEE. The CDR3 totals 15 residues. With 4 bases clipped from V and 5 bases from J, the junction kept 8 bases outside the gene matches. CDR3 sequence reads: CASSTRQGAGTEAFF. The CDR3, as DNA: TGTGCCAGCAGCACCCGACAGGGGGCAGGGACTGAAGCTTTCTTT.

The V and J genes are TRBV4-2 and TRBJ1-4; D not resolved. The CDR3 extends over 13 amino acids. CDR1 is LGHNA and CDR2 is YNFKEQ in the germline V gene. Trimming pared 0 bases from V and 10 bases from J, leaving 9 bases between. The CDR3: CASSQDAAGKLFF. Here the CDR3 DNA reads TGTGCCAGCAGCCAAGATGCGGCGGGAAAACTGTTTTTT.

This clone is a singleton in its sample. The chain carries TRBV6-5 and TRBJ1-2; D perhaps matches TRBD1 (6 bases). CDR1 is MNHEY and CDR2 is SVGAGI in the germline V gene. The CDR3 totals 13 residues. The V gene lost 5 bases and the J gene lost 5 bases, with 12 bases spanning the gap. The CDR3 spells CASSTDRRYGYTF. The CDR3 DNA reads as TGTGCCAGCAGTACCGACAGGAGGTATGGCTACACCTTC.

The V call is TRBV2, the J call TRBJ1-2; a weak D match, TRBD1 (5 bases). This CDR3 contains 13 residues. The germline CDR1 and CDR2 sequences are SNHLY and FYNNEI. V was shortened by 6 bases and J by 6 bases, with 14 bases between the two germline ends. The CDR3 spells CASSPETGHGYTF. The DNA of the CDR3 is TGTGCCAGCAGCCCAGAGACGGGACATGGCTACACCTTC.

CDR3 in DNA: TGCAGTGCTAGTATCCCAGGGACCTACGAGCAGTACTTC. It yields the protein CSASIPGTYEQYF. The rearrangement uses TRBV20-1 and TRBJ2-7, with D possibly TRBD1 on 5 matching bases. The V gene lost 3 bases and the J gene lost 2 bases, with 11 bases spanning the gap. The germline CDR1 and CDR2 sequences are DFQATT and SNEGSKA (reference sequence). The CDR3 spans 13 residues.

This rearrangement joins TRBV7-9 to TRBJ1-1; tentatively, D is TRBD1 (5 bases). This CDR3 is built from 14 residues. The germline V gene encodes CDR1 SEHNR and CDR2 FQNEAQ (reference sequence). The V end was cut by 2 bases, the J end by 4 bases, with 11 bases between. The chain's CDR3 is CASSLTGVSTEAFF. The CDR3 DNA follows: TGTGCCAGCAGCTTAACAGGTGTCTCCACTGAAGCTTTCTTT.

This CDR3 reads CASSPLDVTNSPLHF. Written as DNA, the CDR3 is TGCGCCAGCTCCCCCCTCGATGTCACCAATTCACCCCTCCACTTT. The chain recombines TRBV5-1 with TRBJ1-6, with D unresolved. Between the trimmed V and J ends, which lost 7 bases and 7 bases, there was a span of 18 bases. There are 15 residues in the CDR3. Germline V lookup: CDR1 SGHRS, CDR2 YFSETQ.